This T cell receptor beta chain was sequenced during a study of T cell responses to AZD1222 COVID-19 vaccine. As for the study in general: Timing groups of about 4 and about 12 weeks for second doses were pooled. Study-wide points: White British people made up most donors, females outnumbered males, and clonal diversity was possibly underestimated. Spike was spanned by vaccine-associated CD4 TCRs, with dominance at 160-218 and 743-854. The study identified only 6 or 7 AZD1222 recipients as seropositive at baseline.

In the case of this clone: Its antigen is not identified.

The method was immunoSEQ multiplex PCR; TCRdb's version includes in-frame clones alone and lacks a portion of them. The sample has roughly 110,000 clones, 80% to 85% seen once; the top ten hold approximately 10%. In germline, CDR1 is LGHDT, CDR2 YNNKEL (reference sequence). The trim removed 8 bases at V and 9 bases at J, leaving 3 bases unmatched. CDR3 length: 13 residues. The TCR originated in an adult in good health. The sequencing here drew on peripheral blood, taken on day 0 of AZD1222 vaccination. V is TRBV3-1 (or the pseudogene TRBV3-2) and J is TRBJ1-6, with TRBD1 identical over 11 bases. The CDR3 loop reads CASQGQGASPLHF. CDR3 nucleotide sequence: TGTGCCAGCCAAGGACAGGGGGCTTCACCCCTCCACTTT.